This entry lists 32 T cell receptor beta chains sequenced from one sample in a study of blood T cell repertoires in COVID-19. Profiling relied on immunoSEQ multiplex PCR, and the TCRdb table lists in-frame clones only, not all of them. The sample carries some 110,000 clones, roughly 77% recorded once. Sequences were obtained from peripheral blood. The receptors here all came from a man aged 55 to 70 with active or convalescent COVID-19.

The chain links TRBV11-2 to TRBJ1-2; possibly TRBD1 for D (5 bases). Germline CDR1 SGHAT, CDR2 FQNNGV. The CDR3 consists of 18 residues. The V gene lost 5 bases and the J gene lost 4 bases, with 26 bases spanning the gap. The CDR3 DNA sequence: TGTGCCAGCAGCCCAATCTCCAATCGGGGGAGCGCCACCTATGGCTACACCTTC. This encodes CASSPISNRGSATYGYTF.

V usage is TRBV10-3 and J usage is TRBJ2-1; 11 bases align to TRBD2. J gave up 7 bases and V 4 bases, and 3 bases lay outside the gene matches. Germline V gene data show CDR1 as ENHRY and CDR2 as SYGVKD. There are 14 residues in the CDR3. The DNA for the CDR3 is TGTGCCATCAGTGGATTAGCGGGAGGGAATGAGCAGTTCTTC. This gives the protein CAISGLAGGNEQFF.

Here the CDR3 reads CASSYASWDTSSYEQYF. DNA of the CDR3: TGTGCCAGCAGTTACGCCTCGTGGGACACGAGCTCCTACGAGCAGTACTTC. The V and J genes are TRBV6-2 or TRBV6-3 and TRBJ2-7; a weak D match, TRBD1 (6 bases). V was shortened by 2 bases and J by 0 bases, with 17 bases between the two germline ends. Germline lookup yields CDR1 MNHEY and CDR2 SVGEGT. The CDR3 totals 17 residues.

The chain has TRBV7-2 and TRBJ1-4; 8 bases line up with TRBD1. This CDR3 contains 13 residues. Germline loops: CDR1 SGHTA, CDR2 FQGNSA. V lost 8 bases, J lost 8 bases, and 7 bases stayed unmatched. In nucleotides, the CDR3 is TGTGCCAGCGGCAGGGGGCGATCGGAAAAACTGTTTTTT. It is translated as CASGRGRSEKLFF. The entire variable domain, with the rest obtained from reference TRBV7-2 and TRBJ1-4, is as follows: GAGVSQSPSNKVTEKGKDVELRCDPISGHTALYWYRQSLGQGLEFLIYFQGNSAPDKSGLPSDRFSAERTGGSVSTLTIQRTQQEDSAVYLCASGRGRSEKLFFGSGTQLSVL.

The chain links TRBV29-1 to TRBJ1-6; unclear D gene. The CDR3 contains 13 residues. Germline CDR1 is SQVTM and CDR2 is ANQGSEA. V was clipped by 1 base and J by 9 bases, with 10 bases between them. CDR3 loop: CSVEVEGGSPLHF. The DNA of the CDR3 is TGCAGCGTTGAAGTTGAGGGCGGTTCACCCCTCCACTTT.

The J gene is TRBJ2-3, the V gene TRBV7-2; possible D gene TRBD2, 6 bases. V lost 1 base and J 3 bases, leaving 8 bases between the germline ends. CDR3 length equals 14 residues. From germline, CDR1 is SGHTA and CDR2 FQGNSA. The CDR3 protein is CASSLDAGTDTQYF. Written as DNA, the CDR3 is TGTGCCAGCAGCTTAGACGCGGGGACAGATACGCAGTATTTT. The entire variable domain, with the rest obtained from reference TRBV7-2 and TRBJ2-3, is as follows: GAGVSQSPSNKVTEKGKDVELRCDPISGHTALYWYRQSLGQGLEFLIYFQGNSAPDKSGLPSDRFSAERTGGSVSTLTIQRTQQEDSAVYLCASSLDAGTDTQYFGPGTRLTVL.

V is TRBV28 and J is TRBJ1-1; 8 bases agree with TRBD1. The CDR3 contains 13 residues. Germline trimming cut 9 bases from V and 0 bases from J; bases unmatched to any gene: 3. CDR1 is MDHEN, CDR2 SYDVKM, per germline. For the CDR3, the DNA is TGTGCCAGTGGACAGGGTTTGAACACTGAAGCTTTCTTT. It yields the protein CASGQGLNTEAFF.

The rearrangement links TRBV6-2 or TRBV6-3 to TRBJ2-7; 8 nucleotides line up with TRBD2. V shed 5 bases, J shed 5 bases, and the junction held 11 bases outside the gene matches. The germline CDR1 and CDR2 sequences are MNHEY and SVGEGT. The CDR3 is 15 residues long. The CDR3 here is CASSPGGAGAHEQYF. Written as DNA, the CDR3 is TGTGCCAGCAGTCCCGGGGGGGCGGGAGCCCACGAGCAGTACTTC.

The genes are TRBV5-6 and TRBJ1-6; 9 bases fit TRBD1. This CDR3 is built from 16 residues. CDR1 is SGHDT and CDR2 is YYEEEE in the germline V gene. Trimming removed 4 bases from V and 11 bases from J; junction bases left unmatched: 13. This CDR3 reads CASSQLADRGLTPLHF. The DNA for the CDR3 is TGTGCCAGCAGCCAATTAGCGGACAGGGGATTAACACCCCTCCACTTT.

This chain uses TRBV28 with TRBJ2-7, with D possibly being TRBD1 (6 bases). Looked up from germline, CDR1 is MDHEN and CDR2 is SYDVKM. The CDR3 runs to 13 residues. The ends were cut back, 6 bases at V and 9 bases at J, with 18 bases in the middle. This chain's CDR3 is CASRPGHPLVQYF. The CDR3 DNA follows: TGTGCCAGCAGGCCGGGACACCCCCTTGTGCAGTACTTC. The full variable domain, with the rest looked up from reference TRBV28 and TRBJ2-7, is DVKVTQSSRYLVKRTGEKVFLECVQDMDHENMFWYRQDPGLGLRLIYFSYDVKMKEKGDIPEGYSVSREKKERFSLILESASTNQTSMYLCASRPGHPLVQYFGPGTRLTVT.

The rearrangement joins TRBV28 to TRBJ2-5; TRBD1 matches at 7 bases. V gave up 6 bases and J gave up 5 bases; unmatched junction bases: 9. In germline, CDR1 is MDHEN, CDR2 SYDVKM. The CDR3 has 14 residues. The CDR3 DNA follows: TGTGCCAGCAGCCCTAGGGGGCAGAGGGAGACCCAGTACTTC. This gives the protein CASSPRGQRETQYF. Variable domain in full (rest from reference TRBV28 and TRBJ2-5): DVKVTQSSRYLVKRTGEKVFLECVQDMDHENMFWYRQDPGLGLRLIYFSYDVKMKEKGDIPEGYSVSREKKERFSLILESASTNQTSMYLCASSPRGQRETQYFGPGTRLLVL.

This clone has just a few counts. V is TRBV29-1 and J is TRBJ2-7; 11 positions agree with TRBD1. Trimming took 7 bases from V and 5 from J; bases not matched to a gene: 13. The length of the CDR3 is 15 residues. Germline V gene data show CDR1 as SQVTM and CDR2 as ANQGSEA. The DNA for the CDR3 is TGCAGCGCAAGAGGGACAGGGGGAAACCCGAACGAGCAGTACTTC. As protein: CSARGTGGNPNEQYF.

A remark on this clone: Sequence at one end of the junction differs from germline and may be a read error. This chain links TRBV29-1 with TRBJ1-2, with D tentatively TRBD1 (6 bases). Germline assignment: CDR1 SQVTM and CDR2 ANQGSEA. The CDR3 loop spans 12 amino acids. CDR3: CSDEQGTDGYTF. CDR3 DNA: TGCAGCGATGAACAGGGTACCGATGGCTACACCTTC.

The sample holds many counts of this clone. The chain employs TRBV6-2 or TRBV6-3 and TRBJ2-1; D might be TRBD1 (5 bases). Germline CDR1 MNHEY, CDR2 SVGEGT. CDR3 length: 16 residues. The V and J ends lost 3 bases and 5 bases respectively, with 17 bases between them. The CDR3 is CASSYTREPLDNEQFF. The DNA for the CDR3 is TGTGCCAGCAGTTATACCAGGGAACCCTTGGACAATGAGCAGTTCTTC.

This rearrangement joins TRBV4-1 to TRBJ2-2; TRBD2 is a possible D gene (6 bases). Germline V gives CDR1 MGHRA, CDR2 YSYEKL. V was cut by 4 bases and J by 0 bases, with 15 bases left in between. This CDR3 spans 17 amino acids. CDR3 loop: CASSLFGGGPNTGELFF. The CDR3 coding sequence is TGCGCCAGCAGCCTTTTCGGGGGAGGCCCGAACACCGGGGAGCTGTTTTTT.

The rearrangement joins TRBV19 to TRBJ2-7; TRBD1 is a possible D gene (6 bases). Deletions cut 3 bases from V and 2 bases from J, with 11 bases between. CDR3 length: 14 amino acids. CDR1 and CDR2 from the germline V gene are LNHDA and SQIVND (reference sequence). The CDR3 is CASSIQQGPYEQYF. The CDR3 DNA reads TGTGCCAGTAGTATCCAACAGGGACCCTACGAGCAGTACTTC.

V is TRBV12-3 or TRBV12-4 and J is TRBJ1-4; tentative D call: TRBD1 (6 bases). Trimming left V 5 bases short and J 6 bases short, with 10 bases between. The CDR3 sequence is 13 residues long. CDR3: CASSIRQDEKLFF. CDR3 bases: TGTGCCAGCAGTATCAGACAGGATGAAAAACTGTTTTTT.

This chain joins TRBV28 and TRBJ2-7; D call uncertain. Trimming shortened V by 5 bases and J by 5 bases, and 7 bases separated the two germline ends. The CDR3 contains 11 residues. Germline-derived CDR1 and CDR2 are MDHEN and SYDVKM. The CDR3 bases are TGTGCCAGCAGTCCCTTCCACGAGCAGTACTTC. It translates to CASSPFHEQYF.

V gene TRBV29-1 combines with J gene TRBJ2-5; 9 nucleotides align to TRBD1. V lost 6 bases and J lost 5; bases outside the gene matches: 4. This CDR3 is built from 12 residues. CDR1 is SQVTM and CDR2 is ANQGSEA in the germline V gene. Written as DNA, the CDR3 is TGCAGCGTGTGGACAGGGGTGGAGACCCAGTACTTC. Its protein is CSVWTGVETQYF.

V usage is TRBV29-1 and J usage is TRBJ1-4; D might be TRBD1 (5 bases). The CDR3 is 13 residues long. In germline, CDR1 is SQVTM, CDR2 ANQGSEA. The V end was cut by 6 bases, the J end by 0 bases, with 8 bases between. Written as DNA, the CDR3 is TGCAGCGTCGTCAGGGCAACTAATGAAAAACTGTTTTTT. Its translation: CSVVRATNEKLFF. Variable domain in full (rest from reference TRBV29-1 and TRBJ1-4): SAVISQKPSRDICQRGTSLTIQCQVDSQVTMMFWYRQQPGQSLTLIATANQGSEATYESGFVIDKFPISRPNLTFSTLTVSNMSPEDSSIYLCSVVRATNEKLFFGSGTQLSVL.

In this sample, this clone turned up once. The V call is TRBV24-1, the J call TRBJ2-7, with 8 nucleotides matching TRBD2. V was clipped by 3 bases and J by 9 bases; unmatched bases: 0. Germline V lookup: CDR1 KGHDR, CDR2 SFDVKD. The CDR3 sequence is 11 residues long. This CDR3 is CATSDAGGQYF. Here the CDR3 DNA reads TGTGCCACCAGTGATGCGGGAGGGCAGTACTTC.

The chain combines TRBV28 with TRBJ2-1; TRBD2 is a possible D gene (6 bases). Germline-derived CDR1 and CDR2 are MDHEN and SYDVKM. CDR3 size: 14 residues. The germline V and J ends were trimmed by 8 bases and 4 bases, with 15 bases remaining between them. This CDR3 reads CASALGGGYNEQFF. The CDR3 nucleotides read TGTGCCAGCGCCCTCGGGGGTGGATACAATGAGCAGTTCTTC.

This rearrangement joins TRBV7-3 to TRBJ2-1, with D possibly being TRBD1 (5 bases). The CDR3 spans 16 residues. With 1 base removed from V and 7 bases from J, the gap between germline ends came to 17 bases. Germline lookup yields CDR1 SGHTA and CDR2 FQGTGA. This chain's CDR3 is CASSLMATVKGNEQFF. CDR3 in DNA: TGTGCCAGCAGCTTAATGGCCACAGTGAAGGGGAATGAGCAGTTCTTC.

The chain carries TRBV6-1 and TRBJ1-2; D might be TRBD1 (5 bases). This CDR3 contains 15 residues. CDR1 is MNHNS and CDR2 is SASEGT in the germline V gene. Trimming pared 2 bases from V and 4 bases from J, leaving 14 bases between. The CDR3 reads CASSEPGLPPYGYTF. CDR3 DNA: TGTGCCAGCAGTGAACCGGGACTCCCGCCCTATGGCTACACCTTC.

The chain carries TRBV6-5 and TRBJ1-1; TRBD1 aligns across 7 bases. The CDR3 loop spans 14 amino acids. Looked up from germline, CDR1 is MNHEY and CDR2 is SVGAGI. The V and J ends lost 2 bases and 3 bases, in that order; junction bases with no gene match: 3. The CDR3 here is CASSYRDSYTEAFF. The CDR3 DNA is TGTGCCAGCAGTTACCGGGACAGTTACACTGAAGCTTTCTTT.

The chain combines TRBV29-1 with TRBJ2-7; 11 bases agree with TRBD1. Germline values: CDR1 SQVTM, CDR2 ANQGSEA. CDR3 length: 13 residues. V was pared by 2 bases and J by 7 bases, with 4 bases of the junction left unmatched. The CDR3 DNA reads as TGCAGCGTTGAAAGGGACAGGGGGTGGGAGCAGTACTTC. It translates to CSVERDRGWEQYF.

V is TRBV13 and J is TRBJ2-1, with D uncertain. V was pared by 3 bases and J by 5 bases, with 2 bases between. In germline, CDR1 is PRHDT, CDR2 FYEKMQ (reference sequence). The CDR3 contains 11 residues. The CDR3, as DNA: TGTGCCAGCAGCTTTAACAATGAGCAGTTCTTC. Translation gives CASSFNNEQFF. Filled out from reference TRBV13 and TRBJ2-1, the complete variable domain reads AAGVIQSPRHLIKEKRETATLKCYPIPRHDTVYWYQQGPGQDPQFLISFYEKMQSDKGSIPDRFSAQQFSDYHSELNMSSLELGDSALYFCASSFNNEQFFGPGTRLTVL.

A few counts support this clone. This chain joins TRBV3-1 (or the pseudogene TRBV3-2) and TRBJ1-4; the match to TRBD1 covers 10 bases. V was clipped by 3 bases and J by 3 bases; unmatched bases: 10. This CDR3 has 18 amino acids. CDR1 and CDR2 (germline): LGHDT, YNNKEL (reference sequence). CDR3 nucleotide sequence: TGTGCCAGCAGCCAGATGAGGGACAGGGGATCGGCTAATGAAAAACTGTTTTTT. Its translation: CASSQMRDRGSANEKLFF.

V and J are TRBV3-1 (or the pseudogene TRBV3-2) and TRBJ1-6; D ambiguous. Between the trimmed V and J ends, which lost 1 base and 7 bases, there was a span of 11 bases. The CDR3 runs to 15 residues. Germline assignment: CDR1 LGHDT and CDR2 YNNKEL (reference sequence). Here the CDR3 reads CASSQAGEGNSPLHF. In DNA form, the CDR3 reads TGTGCCAGCAGCCAAGCTGGGGAGGGAAATTCACCCCTCCACTTT.

The chain joins TRBV6-5 to TRBJ2-3; 7 nucleotides match TRBD2. Unmatched junction bases numbered 7, after V lost 2 bases and J lost 5 bases. The CDR3 loop spans 15 amino acids. The germline CDR1 and CDR2 sequences are MNHEY and SVGAGI. The CDR3 spells CASSYRGSRVDTQYF. The CDR3, as DNA: TGTGCCAGCAGTTACCGCGGGAGTAGGGTAGATACGCAGTATTTT.

The V and J genes are TRBV29-1 and TRBJ1-2; 8 bases agree with TRBD1. The trim removed 4 bases at V and 6 bases at J, leaving 7 bases unmatched. Germline CDR1 reads SQVTM; CDR2 reads ANQGSEA. This CDR3 has 13 residues. Here the CDR3 reads CSVGTGSANGYTF. The CDR3 region has the DNA TGCAGCGTTGGGACAGGGTCGGCGAATGGCTACACCTTC.

The chain links TRBV24-1 to TRBJ2-1, with 11 bases that match TRBD2. The CDR3 totals 14 residues. From germline, CDR1 is KGHDR and CDR2 SFDVKD. Trimming cost V 7 bases and J 3 bases; bases outside gene matches: 1. CDR3 bases: TGTGCCACCAGCGGGACTAGCGGCTACAATGAGCAGTTCTTC. Translation: CATSGTSGYNEQFF.